Detailed here is one T cell receptor (beta chain). This sample is drawn from a study of lymphopenia after photon versus proton radiotherapy. Assay: immunoSEQ multiplex PCR; the TCRdb copy retains only in-frame clones and omits some. The table has about 50,000 clones, around 88% seen once. V lost 4 bases and J 9 bases, leaving 16 bases between the germline ends. Germline V CDR1 and CDR2: SGHNT, YENEEA. This CDR3 comprises 13 residues. Sequenced here: peripheral blood, sampled from a patient treated with photon-based radiotherapy. V and J are TRBV11-3 and TRBJ2-7; D remains ambiguous. This TCR came from a middle-aged man with gastric cancer. The DNA for the CDR3 is TGTGCCAGCAGCTCCCGGGCGCAACCAGGGCAGTACTTC. Protein product: CASSSRAQPGQYF. The whole variable domain, filled in from reference TRBV11-3 and TRBJ2-7, reads EAGVVQSPRYKIIEKKQPVAFWCNPISGHNTLYWYLQNLGQGPELLIRYENEEAVDDSQLPKDRFSAERLKGVDSTLKIQPAELGDSAVYLCASSSRAQPGQYFGPGTRLTVT.